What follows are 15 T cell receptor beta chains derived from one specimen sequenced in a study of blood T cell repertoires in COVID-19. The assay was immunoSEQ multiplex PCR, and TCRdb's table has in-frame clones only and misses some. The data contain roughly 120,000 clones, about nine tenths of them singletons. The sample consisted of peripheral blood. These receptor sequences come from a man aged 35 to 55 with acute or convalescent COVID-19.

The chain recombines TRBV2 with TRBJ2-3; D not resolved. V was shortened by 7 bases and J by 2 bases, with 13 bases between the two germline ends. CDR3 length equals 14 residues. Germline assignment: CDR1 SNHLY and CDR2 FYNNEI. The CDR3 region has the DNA TGTGCCAGCAACCTGCAAGCCATCACAGATACGCAGTATTTT. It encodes CASNLQAITDTQYF. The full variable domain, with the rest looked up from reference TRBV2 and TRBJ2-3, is EPEVTQTPSHQVTQMGQEVILRCVPISNHLYFYWYRQILGQKVEFLVSFYNNEISEKSEIFDDQFSVERPDGSNFTLKIRSTKLEDSAMYFCASNLQAITDTQYFGPGTRLTVL.

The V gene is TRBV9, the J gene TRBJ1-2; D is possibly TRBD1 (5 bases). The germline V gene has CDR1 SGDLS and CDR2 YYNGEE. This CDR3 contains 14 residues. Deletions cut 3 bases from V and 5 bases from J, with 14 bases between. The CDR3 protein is CASSAAGYSYGYTF. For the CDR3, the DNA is TGTGCCAGCAGCGCAGCAGGGTATAGTTATGGCTACACCTTC.

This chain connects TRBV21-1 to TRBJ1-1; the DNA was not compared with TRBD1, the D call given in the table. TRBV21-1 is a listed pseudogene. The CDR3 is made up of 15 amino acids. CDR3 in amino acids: CASSARAWGNTEAFF. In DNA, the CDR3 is TGTGCCAGCAGCGCCAGGGCCTGGGGGAACACTGAAGCTTTCTTT.

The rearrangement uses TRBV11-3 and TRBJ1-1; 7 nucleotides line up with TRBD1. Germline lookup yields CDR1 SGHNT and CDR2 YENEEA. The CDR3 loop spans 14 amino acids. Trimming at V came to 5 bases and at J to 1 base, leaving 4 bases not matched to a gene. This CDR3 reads CASSKGQANTEAFF. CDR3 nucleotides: TGTGCCAGCAGCAAAGGACAGGCGAACACTGAAGCTTTCTTT.

The CDR3 spells CASSLILGTGTSGINEQFF. The CDR3 nucleotides are TGCGCCAGCAGCTTGATTTTAGGCACCGGGACTAGCGGAATCAATGAGCAGTTCTTC. The chain employs TRBV5-1 and TRBJ2-1, with 11 nucleotides matching TRBD2. The germline V gene has CDR1 SGHRS and CDR2 YFSETQ. CDR3 size: 19 residues. After removal of 1 base from V and 6 bases from J, the junction contained 15 bases not matched to a gene.

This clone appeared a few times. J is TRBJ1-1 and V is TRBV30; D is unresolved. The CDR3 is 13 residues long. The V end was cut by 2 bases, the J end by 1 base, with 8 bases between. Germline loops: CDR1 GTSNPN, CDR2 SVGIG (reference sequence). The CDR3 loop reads CAWSQSRNTEAFF. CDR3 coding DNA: TGTGCCTGGAGTCAGTCAAGGAACACTGAAGCTTTCTTT.

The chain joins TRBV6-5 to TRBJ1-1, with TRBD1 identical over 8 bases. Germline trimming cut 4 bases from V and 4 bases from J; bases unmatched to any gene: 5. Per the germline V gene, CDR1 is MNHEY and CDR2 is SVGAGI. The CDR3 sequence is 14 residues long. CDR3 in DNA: TGTGCCAGCAGTTTGGGACAGGCTGTCACTGAAGCTTTCTTT. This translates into CASSLGQAVTEAFF.

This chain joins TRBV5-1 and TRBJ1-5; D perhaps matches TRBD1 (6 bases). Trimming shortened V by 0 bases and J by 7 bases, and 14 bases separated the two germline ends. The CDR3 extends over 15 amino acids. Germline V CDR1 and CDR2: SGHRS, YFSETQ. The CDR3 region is CASSLEGGVSQPQHF. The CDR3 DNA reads TGCGCCAGCAGCTTGGAGGGGGGGGTGAGCCAGCCCCAGCATTTT.

CDR3 in DNA: TGTGCCAGTAGTCTCAACCTCGGACAGGGTGGTGTAGCTTTCTTT. The encoded protein is CASSLNLGQGGVAFF. The chain employs TRBV19 and TRBJ1-1; 8 nucleotides align to TRBD1. The CDR3 runs to 15 residues. V dropped 5 bases and J dropped 10; count of bases not matched to a gene: 15. Germline loops: CDR1 LNHDA, CDR2 SQIVND (reference sequence).

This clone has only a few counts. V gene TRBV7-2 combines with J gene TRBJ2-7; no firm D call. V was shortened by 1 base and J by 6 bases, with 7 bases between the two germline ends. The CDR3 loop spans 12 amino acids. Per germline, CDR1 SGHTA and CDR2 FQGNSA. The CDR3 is CASSLGLVEQYF. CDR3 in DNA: TGTGCCAGCAGCTTAGGTTTAGTCGAGCAGTACTTC. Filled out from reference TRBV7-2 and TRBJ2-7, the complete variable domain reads GAGVSQSPSNKVTEKGKDVELRCDPISGHTALYWYRQSLGQGLEFLIYFQGNSAPDKSGLPSDRFSAERTGGSVSTLTIQRTQQEDSAVYLCASSLGLVEQYFGPGTRLTVT.

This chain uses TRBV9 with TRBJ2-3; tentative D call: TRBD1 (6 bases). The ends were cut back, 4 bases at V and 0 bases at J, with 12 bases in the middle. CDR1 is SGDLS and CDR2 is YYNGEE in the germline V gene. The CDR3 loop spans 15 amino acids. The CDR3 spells CASSTWTASTDTQYF. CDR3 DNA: TGTGCCAGCAGCACTTGGACAGCTAGCACAGATACGCAGTATTTT.

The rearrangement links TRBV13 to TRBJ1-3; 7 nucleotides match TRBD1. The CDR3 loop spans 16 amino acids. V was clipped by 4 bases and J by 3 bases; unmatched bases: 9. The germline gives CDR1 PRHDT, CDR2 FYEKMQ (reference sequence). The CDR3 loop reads CASSSEGRGSGNTIYF. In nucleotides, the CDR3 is TGTGCCAGCAGCTCGGAGGGCAGGGGGAGTGGAAACACCATATATTTT.

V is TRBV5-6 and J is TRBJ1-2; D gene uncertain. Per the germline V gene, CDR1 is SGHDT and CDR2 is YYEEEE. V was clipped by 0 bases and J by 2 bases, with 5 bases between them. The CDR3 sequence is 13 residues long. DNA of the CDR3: TGTGCCAGCAGCTTGGGTCCGAACTATGGCTACACCTTC. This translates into CASSLGPNYGYTF.

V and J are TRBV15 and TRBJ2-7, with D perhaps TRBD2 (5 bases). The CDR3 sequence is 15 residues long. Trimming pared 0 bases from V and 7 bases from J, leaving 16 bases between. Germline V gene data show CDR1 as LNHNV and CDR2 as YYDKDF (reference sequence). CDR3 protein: CATSRDEIGELEQYF. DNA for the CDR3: TGTGCCACCAGCAGAGATGAGATCGGGGAATTGGAGCAGTACTTC.

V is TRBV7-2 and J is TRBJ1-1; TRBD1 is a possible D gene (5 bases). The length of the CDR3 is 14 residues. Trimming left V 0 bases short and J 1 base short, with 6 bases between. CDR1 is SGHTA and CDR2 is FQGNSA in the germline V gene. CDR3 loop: CASSLAGGNTEAFF. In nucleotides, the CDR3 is TGTGCCAGCAGCTTAGCGGGGGGGAACACTGAAGCTTTCTTT.